The 3 T cell receptor beta chains below come from one sample, sequenced in a study of blood T cell repertoires in COVID-19. Sequenced by immunoSEQ multiplex PCR; TCRdb stores in-frame clones only, minus some. The sample lists about 130,000 clones; about 81% were seen once. Input material: peripheral blood. These receptors originate from a woman aged 80 or over with acute or convalescent COVID-19.

The chain links TRBV5-1 to TRBJ1-2; 11 nucleotides align to TRBD1. With V trimmed by 0 bases and J by 7 bases, 8 bases remained unmatched. CDR3 size: 16 residues. Germline V lookup: CDR1 SGHRS, CDR2 YFSETQ. CDR3 region: CASSLGEGTGGRGYTF. The CDR3, as DNA: TGCGCCAGCAGCTTGGGTGAAGGGACAGGGGGACGTGGCTACACCTTC. The full variable domain, in which reference TRBV5-1 and TRBJ1-2 provide the parts outside the CDR3, is KAGVTQTPRYLIKTRGQQVTLSCSPISGHRSVSWYQQTPGQGLQFLFEYFSETQRNKGNFPGRFSGRQFSNSRSEMNVSTLELGDSALYLCASSLGEGTGGRGYTFGSGTRLTVV.

The chain recombines TRBV9 with TRBJ2-1; 7 positions agree with TRBD2. CDR3 length: 16 amino acids. Trimming at V came to 3 bases and at J to 2 bases, leaving 8 bases not matched to a gene. The germline V gene encodes CDR1 SGDLS and CDR2 YYNGEE. CDR3 loop: CASSAPGGRAYNEQFF. As DNA, the CDR3 is TGTGCCAGCAGCGCCCCTGGAGGGAGGGCCTACAATGAGCAGTTCTTC.

A few counts support this clone. This chain joins TRBV5-8 and TRBJ1-5, with 8 bases identical to TRBD1. The length of the CDR3 is 16 residues. In germline, CDR1 is SGHTS, CDR2 YDEGEE. J was trimmed by 0 bases and V by 4 bases; bases with no gene match: 6. CDR3 coding DNA: TGTGCCAGCAGCGACGGACAGGGACTTAGCAATCAGCCCCAGCATTTT. It encodes CASSDGQGLSNQPQHF.